This T cell receptor (beta chain) was recorded in a study of T cells after posttransplantation cyclophosphamide. This clone was recorded many times. Its target is not known. Using immunoSEQ multiplex PCR, the repertoire was profiled, and TCRdb retains in-frame clones only, with some absent. The sample contains around 30,000 clones, none of them singletons. Study-wide points: Skin or GI-infiltrating T cells shared few TRB sequences with blood. Donor-recipient repertoire similarity was low at 1-2 months, rising over year one. After PTCy, TRB diversity resembled that of CNI/methotrexate controls.

Sequencing input: PBMCs. The TCR was taken from a woman aged 60 to 75 in good health, CMV-negative, and a related stem cell transplant donor.

The CDR3 DNA follows: TGTGCCAGCAGTGTGGGAACAGGGGGCGCAGGCTACACCTTC. This translates into CASSVGTGGAGYTF. This chain joins TRBV28 and TRBJ1-2, with 9 bases that match TRBD1. The CDR3 is 14 residues long. Germline CDR1 and CDR2: MDHEN and SYDVKM. With 5 bases clipped from V and 8 bases from J, the junction kept 9 bases outside the gene matches.